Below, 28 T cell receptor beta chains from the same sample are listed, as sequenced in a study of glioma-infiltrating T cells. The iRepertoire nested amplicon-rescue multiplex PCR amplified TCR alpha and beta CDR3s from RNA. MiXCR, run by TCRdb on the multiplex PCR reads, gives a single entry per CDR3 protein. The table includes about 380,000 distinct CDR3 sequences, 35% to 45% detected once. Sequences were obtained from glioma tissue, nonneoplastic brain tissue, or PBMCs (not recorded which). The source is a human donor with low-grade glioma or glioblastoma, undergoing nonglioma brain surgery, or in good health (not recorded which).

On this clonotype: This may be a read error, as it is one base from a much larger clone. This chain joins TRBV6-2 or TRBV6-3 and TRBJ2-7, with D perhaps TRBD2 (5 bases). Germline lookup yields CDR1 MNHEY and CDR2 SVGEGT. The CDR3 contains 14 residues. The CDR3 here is CASIYSLEGYEQYF. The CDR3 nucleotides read TGTGCCAGCATTTACTCTCTAGAGGGTTACGAGCAGTACTTC.

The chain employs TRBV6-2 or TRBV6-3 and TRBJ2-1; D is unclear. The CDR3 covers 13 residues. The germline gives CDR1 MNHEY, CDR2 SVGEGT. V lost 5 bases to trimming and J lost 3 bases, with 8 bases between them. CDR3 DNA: TGTGCCAGCAGTCGAGGCAGCTACAATGAGCAGTTCTTC. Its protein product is CASSRGSYNEQFF.

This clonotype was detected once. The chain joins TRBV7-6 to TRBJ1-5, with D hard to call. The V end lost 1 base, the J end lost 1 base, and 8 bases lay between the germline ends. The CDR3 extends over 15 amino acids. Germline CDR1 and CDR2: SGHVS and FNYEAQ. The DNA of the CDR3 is TGTGCCAGCAGCTTAGGCCGGCTGAGCAATCAGCCCCAGCATTTT. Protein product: CASSLGRLSNQPQHF.

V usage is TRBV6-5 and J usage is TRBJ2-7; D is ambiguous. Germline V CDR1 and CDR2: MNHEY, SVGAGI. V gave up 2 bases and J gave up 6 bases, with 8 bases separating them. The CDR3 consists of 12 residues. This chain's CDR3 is CASSYPLGEQYF. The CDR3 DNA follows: TGTGCCAGCAGTTACCCACTGGGCGAGCAGTACTTC.

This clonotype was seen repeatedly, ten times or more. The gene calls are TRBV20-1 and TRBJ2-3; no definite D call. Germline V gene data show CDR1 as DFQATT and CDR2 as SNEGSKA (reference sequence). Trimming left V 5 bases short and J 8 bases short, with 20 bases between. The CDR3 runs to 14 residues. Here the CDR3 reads CSAFPGGLDGTQYF. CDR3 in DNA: TGCAGTGCTTTCCCGGGTGGGCTAGACGGTACGCAGTATTTT.

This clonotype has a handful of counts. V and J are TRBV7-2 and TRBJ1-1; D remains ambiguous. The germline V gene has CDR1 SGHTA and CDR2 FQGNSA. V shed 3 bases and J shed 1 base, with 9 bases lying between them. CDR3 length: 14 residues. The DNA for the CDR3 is TGTGCCAGCAGCTTTTGGGTAGGGAACACTGAAGCTTTCTTT. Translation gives CASSFWVGNTEAFF.

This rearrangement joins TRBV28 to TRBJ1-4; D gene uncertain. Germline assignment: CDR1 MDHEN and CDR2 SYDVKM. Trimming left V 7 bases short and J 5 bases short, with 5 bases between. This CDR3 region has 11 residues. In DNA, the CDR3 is TGTGCCAGCAAAATAAATGAAAAACTGTTTTTT. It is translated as CASKINEKLFF.

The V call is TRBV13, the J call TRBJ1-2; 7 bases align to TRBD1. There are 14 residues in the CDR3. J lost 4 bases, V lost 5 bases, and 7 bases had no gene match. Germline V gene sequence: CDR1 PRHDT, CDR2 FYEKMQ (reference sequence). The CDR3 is CASSPQQGSYGYTF. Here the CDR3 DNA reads TGTGCCAGCAGCCCCCAACAGGGGAGCTATGGCTACACCTTC. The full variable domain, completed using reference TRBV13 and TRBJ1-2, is AAGVIQSPRHLIKEKRETATLKCYPIPRHDTVYWYQQGPGQDPQFLISFYEKMQSDKGSIPDRFSAQQFSDYHSELNMSSLELGDSALYFCASSPQQGSYGYTFGSGTRLTVV.

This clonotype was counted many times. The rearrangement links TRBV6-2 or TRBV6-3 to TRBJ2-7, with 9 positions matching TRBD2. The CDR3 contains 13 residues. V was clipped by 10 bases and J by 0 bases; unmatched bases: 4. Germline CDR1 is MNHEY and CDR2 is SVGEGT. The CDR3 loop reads CATSGRLSYEQYF. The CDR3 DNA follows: TGTGCCACCAGCGGGAGGCTCTCCTACGAGCAGTACTTC.

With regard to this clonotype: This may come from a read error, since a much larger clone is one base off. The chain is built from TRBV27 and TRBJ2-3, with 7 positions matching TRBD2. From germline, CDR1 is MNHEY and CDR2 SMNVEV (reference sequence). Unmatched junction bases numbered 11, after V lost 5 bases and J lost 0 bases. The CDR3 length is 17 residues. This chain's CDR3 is CASSPLGGDYSTDTQYF. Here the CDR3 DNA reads TGTGCCAGCAGTCCCCTGGGGGGGGATTATAGCACAGATACGCAGTATTTT.

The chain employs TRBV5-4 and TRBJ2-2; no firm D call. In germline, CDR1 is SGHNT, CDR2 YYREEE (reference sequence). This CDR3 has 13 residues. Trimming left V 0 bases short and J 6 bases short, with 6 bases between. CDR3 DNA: TGTGCCAGCAGCTTGGATGGGGCCGGGGAGCTGTTTTTT. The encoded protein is CASSLDGAGELFF.

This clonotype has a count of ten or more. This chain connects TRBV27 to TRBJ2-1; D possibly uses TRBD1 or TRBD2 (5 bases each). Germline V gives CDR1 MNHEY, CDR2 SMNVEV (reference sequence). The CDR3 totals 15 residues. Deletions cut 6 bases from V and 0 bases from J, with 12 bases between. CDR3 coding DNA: TGTGCCAGCAGGTTAGGGACGGGCTCCTACAATGAGCAGTTCTTC. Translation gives CASRLGTGSYNEQFF.

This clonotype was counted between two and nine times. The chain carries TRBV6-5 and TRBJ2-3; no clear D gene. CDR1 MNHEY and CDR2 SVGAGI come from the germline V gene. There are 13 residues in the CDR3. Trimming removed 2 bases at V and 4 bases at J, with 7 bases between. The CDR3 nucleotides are TGTGCCAGCAGTTACATCTCCCCAGATACGCAGTATTTT. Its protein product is CASSYISPDTQYF.

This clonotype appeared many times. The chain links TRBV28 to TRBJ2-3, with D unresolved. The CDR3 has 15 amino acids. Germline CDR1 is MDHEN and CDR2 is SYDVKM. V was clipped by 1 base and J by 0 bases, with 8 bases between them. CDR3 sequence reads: CASSLLGLSTDTQYF. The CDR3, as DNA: TGTGCCAGCAGTTTATTGGGCCTGAGCACAGATACGCAGTATTTT.

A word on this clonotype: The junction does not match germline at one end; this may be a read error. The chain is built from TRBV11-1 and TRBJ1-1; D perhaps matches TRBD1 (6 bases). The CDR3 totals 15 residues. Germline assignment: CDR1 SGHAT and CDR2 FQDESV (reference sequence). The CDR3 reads CASSGVGGRGTEASF. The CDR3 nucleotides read TGTGCCAGCAGTGGGGTCGGGGGCCGAGGTACTGAAGCTTCCTTT.

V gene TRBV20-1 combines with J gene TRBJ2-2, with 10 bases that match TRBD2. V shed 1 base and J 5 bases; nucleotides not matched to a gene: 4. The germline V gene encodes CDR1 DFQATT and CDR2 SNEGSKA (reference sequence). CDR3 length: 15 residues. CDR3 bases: TGCAGTGCTAGAGGCGAACTAGCGGGAACCGGGGAGCTGTTTTTT. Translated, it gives CSARGELAGTGELFF.

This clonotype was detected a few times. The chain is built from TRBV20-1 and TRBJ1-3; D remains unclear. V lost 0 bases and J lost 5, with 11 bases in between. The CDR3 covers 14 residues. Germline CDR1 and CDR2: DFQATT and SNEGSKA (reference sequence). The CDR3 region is CSAREWSPRNTIYF. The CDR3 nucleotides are TGCAGTGCTAGAGAGTGGAGCCCCAGAAACACCATATATTTT.

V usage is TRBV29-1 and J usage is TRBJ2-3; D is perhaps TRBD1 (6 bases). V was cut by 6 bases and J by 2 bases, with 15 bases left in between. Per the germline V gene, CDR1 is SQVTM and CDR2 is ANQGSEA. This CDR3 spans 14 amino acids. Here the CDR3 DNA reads TGCAGCGTGGCATCGGGACATCACACAGATACGCAGTATTTT. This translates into CSVASGHHTDTQYF.

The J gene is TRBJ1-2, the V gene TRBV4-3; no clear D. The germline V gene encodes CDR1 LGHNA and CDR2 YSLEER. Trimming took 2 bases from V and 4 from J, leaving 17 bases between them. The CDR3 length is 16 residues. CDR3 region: CASSQSADGNSYGYTF. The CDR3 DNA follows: TGCGCCAGCAGCCAAAGCGCGGACGGAAACTCCTATGGCTACACCTTC.

CDR3 coding DNA: TGCAGTGCTAGACAGTTGGGGAGAGGCTACGAGCAGTACTTC. Its translation is CSARQLGRGYEQYF. The chain joins TRBV20-1 to TRBJ2-7; D may be TRBD2 (5 bases). The germline V gene encodes CDR1 DFQATT and CDR2 SNEGSKA (reference sequence). Trimming left V 2 bases short and J 3 bases short, with 14 bases between. The CDR3 contains 14 residues.

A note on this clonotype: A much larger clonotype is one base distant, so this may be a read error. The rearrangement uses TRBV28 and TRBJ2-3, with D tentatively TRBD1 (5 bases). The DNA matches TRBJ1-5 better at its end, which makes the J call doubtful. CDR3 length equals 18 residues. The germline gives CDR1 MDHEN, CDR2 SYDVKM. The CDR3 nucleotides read TGTGCCAGCAGTTTTGGGGCTAGCGGGAGTACCTCCACAGATACGCAGCATTTT. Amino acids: CASSFGASGSTSTDTQHF.

The CDR3 sequence: CASSPYTGDEQYF. The CDR3 coding sequence is TGTGCCAGCTCACCGTACACAGGGGACGAGCAGTACTTC. V is TRBV18 and J is TRBJ2-7; 7 bases align to TRBD1. With 3 bases clipped from V and 5 bases from J, the junction kept 4 bases outside the gene matches. The length of the CDR3 is 13 residues. The germline gives CDR1 KGHSH, CDR2 LQKENI.

The chain's CDR3 is CASSQEGLAGSTDTQYF. Written as DNA, the CDR3 is TGCGCCAGCAGCCAAGAAGGGCTAGCGGGAAGCACAGATACGCAGTATTTT. This rearrangement joins TRBV4-3 to TRBJ2-3, with TRBD2 matching over 9 bases. CDR3 length: 17 amino acids. The germline V gene encodes CDR1 LGHNA and CDR2 YSLEER. Germline trimming cut 0 bases from V and 0 bases from J; bases unmatched to any gene: 4.

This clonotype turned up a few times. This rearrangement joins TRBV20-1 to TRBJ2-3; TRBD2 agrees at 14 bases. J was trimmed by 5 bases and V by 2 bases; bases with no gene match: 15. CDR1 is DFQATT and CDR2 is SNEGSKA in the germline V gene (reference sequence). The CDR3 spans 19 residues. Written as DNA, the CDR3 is TGCAGTGCTAGACCATCGAGACTAGCGGGAGGGCCCTCTGGAGATACGCAGTATTTT. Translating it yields CSARPSRLAGGPSGDTQYF.

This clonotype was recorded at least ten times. The CDR3: CASSYGRAAYEQYF. CDR3 bases: TGTGCCAGCAGTTACGGGCGTGCGGCCTACGAGCAGTACTTC. The chain employs TRBV6-5 and TRBJ2-7, with unresolved D. Trimming removed 2 bases from V and 2 bases from J, with 10 bases in between. Germline values: CDR1 MNHEY, CDR2 SVGAGI. The CDR3 sequence is 14 residues long.

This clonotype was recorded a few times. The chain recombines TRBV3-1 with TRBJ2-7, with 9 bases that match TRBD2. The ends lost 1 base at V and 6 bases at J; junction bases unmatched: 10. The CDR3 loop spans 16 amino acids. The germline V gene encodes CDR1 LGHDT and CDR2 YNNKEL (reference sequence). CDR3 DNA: TGTGCCAGCAGCCAAGGCCTAGCGGGGCCATTGGGCGAGCAGTACTTC. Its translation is CASSQGLAGPLGEQYF.

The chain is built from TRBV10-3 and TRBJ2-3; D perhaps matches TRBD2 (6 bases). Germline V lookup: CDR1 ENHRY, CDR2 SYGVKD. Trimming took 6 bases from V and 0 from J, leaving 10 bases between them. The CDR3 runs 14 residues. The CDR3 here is CAIRGEDSTDTQYF. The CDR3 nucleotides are TGTGCCATCAGAGGGGAGGACAGCACAGATACGCAGTATTTT.

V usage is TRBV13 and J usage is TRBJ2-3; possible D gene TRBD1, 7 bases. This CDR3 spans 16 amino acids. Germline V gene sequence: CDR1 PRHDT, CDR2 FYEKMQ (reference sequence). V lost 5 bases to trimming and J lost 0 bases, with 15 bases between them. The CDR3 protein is CASSRRDSPSTDTQYF. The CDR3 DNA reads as TGTGCCAGCAGCAGGAGGGACAGCCCTAGCACAGATACGCAGTATTTT.